This T cell receptor (beta chain) derives from a study of PD-1 blockade in classical Hodgkin lymphoma. The ends lost 5 bases at V and 0 bases at J; junction bases unmatched: 9. Germline values: CDR1 SGHKS, CDR2 YYEKEE (reference sequence). The CDR3 runs 16 residues. Noted time point: cycle 4 day 1 (C4D1), after about 6 weeks of nivolumab. Every patient had relapsed following autologous stem cell transplantation, and cohorts differed in brentuximab vedotin exposure. Purified CD4+ T cells were obtained from thawed PBMCs through magnetic negative selection. Sequenced by immunoSEQ multiplex PCR; TCRdb stores in-frame clones only, minus some. Seen here are 25,000 to 35,000 clones, approximately 80% observed once, and the top ten hold approximately 0.62%. In this sample, this clone turned up once.

The sequence was obtained from a human donor with classical Hodgkin lymphoma. The V and J genes are TRBV5-5 and TRBJ1-2, with TRBD1 matching 8 bases. Sample: CD4+ T cells from blood, taken before the fourth cycle of nivolumab. In DNA, the CDR3 is TGTGCCAGCAGTTCGGGACAGGAACTTGCTAACTATGGCTACACCTTC. Translating gives CASSSGQELANYGYTF.